The 4 T cell receptor beta chains in this list originate from one sample, sequenced in a study of cytomegalovirus exposure and HLA in healthy donors. In the PCR, 60 Vbeta and 13 Jbeta primers were used. Generated by immunoSEQ multiplex PCR, the TCRdb table keeps only in-frame clones and is missing some. Of roughly 180,000 clones in the sample, about four fifths are singletons; the top ten hold 1.5%. The sequenced sample consisted of PBMCs. These TCRs come from a girl under 18 in good health and CMV-seropositive.

The gene calls are TRBV21-1 and TRBJ2-7; TRBD1 is the table's D call and was not checked against the DNA. TRBV21-1 is noted as a pseudogene. This CDR3 is built from 19 residues. The CDR3 loop is CASSLTGGGASYLSYEQYF. CDR3 DNA: TGTGCCAGCAGCCTTACAGGGGGTGGGGCTAGCTACCTCTCCTACGAGCAGTACTTC.

The J gene is TRBJ2-1, the V gene TRBV10-3; 13 nucleotides line up with TRBD2. V lost 0 bases and J lost 4; bases outside the gene matches: 0. The CDR3 is 16 residues long. The germline V gene encodes CDR1 ENHRY and CDR2 SYGVKD. This CDR3 is CAISESTSGGYNEQFF. The CDR3 DNA sequence: TGTGCCATCAGTGAGTCGACTAGCGGGGGGTACAATGAGCAGTTCTTC.

The sample holds one count of this clone. This chain joins TRBV29-1 and TRBJ1-1, with D possibly matching TRBD1 (5 bases). V shed 6 bases and J shed 5 bases, with 16 bases lying between them. CDR1 is SQVTM and CDR2 is ANQGSEA in the germline V gene. The CDR3 is made up of 13 amino acids. CDR3 sequence reads: CSVSDGGGTEAFF. The CDR3, as DNA: TGCAGCGTCTCCGACGGGGGGGGGACTGAAGCTTTCTTT.

This clone was picked up a small number of times. The V gene is TRBV29-1, the J gene TRBJ2-1; D possibly corresponds to TRBD2 (5 bases). The germline V gene has CDR1 SQVTM and CDR2 ANQGSEA. V was cut by 3 bases and J by 9 bases, with 12 bases left in between. This CDR3 has 12 residues. The CDR3 DNA reads as TGCAGCGTTGATAGAGGGTTAGGTGAGCAGTTCTTC. Translated: CSVDRGLGEQFF.